This T cell receptor beta chain came from a study of OX40 agonist ivuxolimab in advanced cancers. Measured with immunoSEQ multiplex PCR; TCRdb has only the in-frame clones, and not every one. The sample includes over 55,000 clones, about 90% seen only once; the top ten take 14%. The ends lost 3 bases at V and 6 bases at J; junction bases unmatched: 7. This CDR3 contains 16 residues. From germline, CDR1 is MNHEY and CDR2 SMNVEV (reference sequence). Sequences were derived from CD4+ or CD8+ T cells sorted from blood, sampled in a trial of the OX40 agonist ivuxolimab. The chain joins TRBV27 to TRBJ2-7, with 14 bases identical to TRBD2. The sequence came from an adult with an advanced solid tumor such as melanoma, head and neck, liver or kidney cancer. The CDR3 nucleotides are TGTGCCAGCAGTTTGACTAGCGGGAGGGGATTGGGCGAGCAGTACTTC. This encodes CASSLTSGRGLGEQYF.